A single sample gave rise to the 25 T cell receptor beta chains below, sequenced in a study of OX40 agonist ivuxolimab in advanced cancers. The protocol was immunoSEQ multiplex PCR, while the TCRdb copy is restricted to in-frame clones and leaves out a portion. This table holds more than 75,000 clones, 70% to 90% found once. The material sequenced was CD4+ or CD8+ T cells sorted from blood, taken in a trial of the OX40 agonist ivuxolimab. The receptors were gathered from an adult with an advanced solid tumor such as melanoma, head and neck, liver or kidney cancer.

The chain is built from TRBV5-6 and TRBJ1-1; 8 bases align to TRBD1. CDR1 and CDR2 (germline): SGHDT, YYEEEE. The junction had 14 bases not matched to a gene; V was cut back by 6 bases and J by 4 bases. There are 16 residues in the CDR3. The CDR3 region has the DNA TGTGCCAGCACCGCACCCCCAGGGGGCCTGGGCACTGAAGCTTTCTTT. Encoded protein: CASTAPPGGLGTEAFF.

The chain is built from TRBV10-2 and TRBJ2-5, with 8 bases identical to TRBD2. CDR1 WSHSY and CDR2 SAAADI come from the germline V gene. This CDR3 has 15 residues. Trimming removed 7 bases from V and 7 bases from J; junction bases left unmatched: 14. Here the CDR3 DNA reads TGCGCCAGCACCCCCGGACTAGCTACAAGGGGGACCCAGTACTTC. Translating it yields CASTPGLATRGTQYF.

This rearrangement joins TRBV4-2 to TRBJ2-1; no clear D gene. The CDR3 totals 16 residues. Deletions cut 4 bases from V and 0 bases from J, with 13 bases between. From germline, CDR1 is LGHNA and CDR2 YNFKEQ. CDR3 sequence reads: CASSLTSRSSYNEQFF. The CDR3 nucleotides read TGTGCCAGCAGCCTGACATCTAGGAGCTCCTACAATGAGCAGTTCTTC.

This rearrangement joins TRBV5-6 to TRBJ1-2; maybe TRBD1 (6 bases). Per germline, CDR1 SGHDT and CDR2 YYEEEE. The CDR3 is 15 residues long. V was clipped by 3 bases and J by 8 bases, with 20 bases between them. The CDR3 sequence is CASSSTYRAPWGYTF. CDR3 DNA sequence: TGTGCCAGCAGCTCAACTTACAGGGCCCCCTGGGGCTACACCTTC.

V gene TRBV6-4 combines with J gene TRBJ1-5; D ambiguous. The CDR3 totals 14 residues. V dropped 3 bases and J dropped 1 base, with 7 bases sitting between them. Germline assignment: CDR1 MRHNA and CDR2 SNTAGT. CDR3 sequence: CASSEADSNQPQHF. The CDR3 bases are TGTGCCAGCAGTGAGGCCGACAGCAATCAGCCCCAGCATTTT.

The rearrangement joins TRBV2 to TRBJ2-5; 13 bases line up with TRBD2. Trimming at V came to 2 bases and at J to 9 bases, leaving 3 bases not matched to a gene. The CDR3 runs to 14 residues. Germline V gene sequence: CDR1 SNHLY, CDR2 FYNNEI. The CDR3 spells CASSEQLAGGAQYF. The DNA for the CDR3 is TGTGCCAGCAGTGAACAACTAGCGGGGGGGGCCCAGTACTTC.

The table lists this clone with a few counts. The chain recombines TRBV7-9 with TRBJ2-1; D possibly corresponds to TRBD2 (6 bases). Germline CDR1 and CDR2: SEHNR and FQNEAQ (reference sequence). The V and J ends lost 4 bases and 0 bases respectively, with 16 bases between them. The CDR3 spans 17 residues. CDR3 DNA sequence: TGTGCCAGCAGCTCAAAGCGTAGACTAGACTCCTACAATGAGCAGTTCTTC. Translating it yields CASSSKRRLDSYNEQFF.

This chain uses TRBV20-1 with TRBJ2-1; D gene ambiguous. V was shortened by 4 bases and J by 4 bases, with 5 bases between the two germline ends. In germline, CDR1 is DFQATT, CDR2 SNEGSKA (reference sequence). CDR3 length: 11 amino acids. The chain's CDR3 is CSAIKYNEQFF. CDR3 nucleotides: TGCAGTGCTATAAAATACAATGAGCAGTTCTTC.

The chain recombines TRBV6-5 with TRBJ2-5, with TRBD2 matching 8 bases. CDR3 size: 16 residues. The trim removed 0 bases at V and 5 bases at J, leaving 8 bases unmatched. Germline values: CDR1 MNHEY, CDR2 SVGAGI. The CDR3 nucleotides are TGTGCCAGCAGTTACTCGTGGGCTAGCGGGTCGGAGACCCAGTACTTC. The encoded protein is CASSYSWASGSETQYF.

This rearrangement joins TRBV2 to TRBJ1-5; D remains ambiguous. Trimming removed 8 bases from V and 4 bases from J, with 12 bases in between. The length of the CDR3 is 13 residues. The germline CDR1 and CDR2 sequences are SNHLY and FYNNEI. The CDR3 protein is CASQSESNQPQHF. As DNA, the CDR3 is TGTGCCAGCCAGTCCGAGTCGAATCAGCCCCAGCATTTT.

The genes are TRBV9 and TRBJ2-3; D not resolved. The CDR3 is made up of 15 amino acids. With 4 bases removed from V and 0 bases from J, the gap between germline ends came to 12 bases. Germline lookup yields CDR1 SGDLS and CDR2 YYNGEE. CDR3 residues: CASSPASASTDTQYF. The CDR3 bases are TGTGCCAGCAGCCCGGCCAGCGCTAGCACAGATACGCAGTATTTT. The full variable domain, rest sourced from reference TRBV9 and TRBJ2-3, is DSGVTQTPKHLITATGQRVTLRCSPRSGDLSVYWYQQSLDQGLQFLIQYYNGEERAKGNILERFSAQQFPDLHSELNLSSLELGDSALYFCASSPASASTDTQYFGPGTRLTVL.

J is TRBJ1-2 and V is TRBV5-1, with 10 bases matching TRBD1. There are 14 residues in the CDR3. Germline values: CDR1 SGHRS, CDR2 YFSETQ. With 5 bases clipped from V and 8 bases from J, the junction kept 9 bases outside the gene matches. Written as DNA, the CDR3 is TGCGCCAGCAGAAGAGACAGGGGGCTTGAGGGCTACACCTTC. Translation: CASRRDRGLEGYTF.

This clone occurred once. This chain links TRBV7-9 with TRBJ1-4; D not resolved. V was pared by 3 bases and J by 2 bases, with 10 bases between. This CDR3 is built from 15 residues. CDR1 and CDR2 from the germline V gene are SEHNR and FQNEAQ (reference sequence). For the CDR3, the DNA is TGTGCCAGCAGCTTTGGTGGGAGTACTAATGAAAAACTGTTTTTT. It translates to CASSFGGSTNEKLFF. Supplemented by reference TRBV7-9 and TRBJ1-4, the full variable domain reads DTGVSQNPRHKITKRGQNVTFRCDPISEHNRLYWYRQTLGQGPEFLTYFQNEAQLEKSRLLSDRFSAERPKGSFSTLEIQRTEQGDSAMYLCASSFGGSTNEKLFFGSGTQLSVL.

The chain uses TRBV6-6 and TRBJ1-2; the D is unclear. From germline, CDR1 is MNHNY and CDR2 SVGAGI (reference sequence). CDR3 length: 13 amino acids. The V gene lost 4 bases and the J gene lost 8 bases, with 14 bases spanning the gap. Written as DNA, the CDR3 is TGTGCCAGCAGTTTCTCCGCCGGTCGCGGCTACACCTTC. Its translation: CASSFSAGRGYTF.

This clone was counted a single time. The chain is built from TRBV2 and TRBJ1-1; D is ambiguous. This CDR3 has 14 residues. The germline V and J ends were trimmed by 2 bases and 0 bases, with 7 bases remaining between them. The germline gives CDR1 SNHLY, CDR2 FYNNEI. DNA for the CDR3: TGTGCCAGCAGTGAACGGCACCTGAACACTGAAGCTTTCTTT. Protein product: CASSERHLNTEAFF.

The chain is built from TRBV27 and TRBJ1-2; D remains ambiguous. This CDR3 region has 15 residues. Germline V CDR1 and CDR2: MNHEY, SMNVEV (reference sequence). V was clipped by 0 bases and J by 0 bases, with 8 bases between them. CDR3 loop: CASSLSNAANYGYTF. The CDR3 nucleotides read TGTGCCAGCAGTTTATCGAACGCTGCTAACTATGGCTACACCTTC.

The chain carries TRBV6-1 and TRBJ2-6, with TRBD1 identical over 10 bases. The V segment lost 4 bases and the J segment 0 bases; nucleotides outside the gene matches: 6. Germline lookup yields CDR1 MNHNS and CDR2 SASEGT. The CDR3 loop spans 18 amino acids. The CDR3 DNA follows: TGTGCCAGCAGTGGTGGGACAGGGGCGAGCTCTGGGGCCAACGTCCTGACTTTC. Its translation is CASSGGTGASSGANVLTF.

Here the CDR3 DNA reads TGTGCCAGCAGCTTAGGGACAGGGGTGTCACCCCTCCACTTT. Its translation is CASSLGTGVSPLHF. V usage is TRBV7-2 and J usage is TRBJ1-6, with TRBD1 matching over 9 bases. Germline CDR1 reads SGHTA; CDR2 reads FQGNSA. J lost 10 bases, V lost 1 base, and 2 bases had no gene match. The CDR3 has 14 amino acids.

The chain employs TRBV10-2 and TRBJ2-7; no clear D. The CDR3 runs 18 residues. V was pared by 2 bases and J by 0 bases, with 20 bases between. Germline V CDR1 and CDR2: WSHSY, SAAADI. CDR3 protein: CASSEGFVWMGSSYEQYF. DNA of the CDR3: TGCGCCAGCAGTGAGGGGTTTGTGTGGATGGGAAGCTCCTACGAGCAGTACTTC.

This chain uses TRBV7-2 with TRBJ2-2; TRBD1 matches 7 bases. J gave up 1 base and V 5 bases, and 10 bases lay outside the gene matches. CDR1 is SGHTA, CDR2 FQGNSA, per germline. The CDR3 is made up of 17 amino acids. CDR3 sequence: CASSQMRDSLNTGELFF. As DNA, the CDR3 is TGTGCCAGCAGCCAAATGAGGGACAGTTTGAACACCGGGGAGCTGTTTTTT.

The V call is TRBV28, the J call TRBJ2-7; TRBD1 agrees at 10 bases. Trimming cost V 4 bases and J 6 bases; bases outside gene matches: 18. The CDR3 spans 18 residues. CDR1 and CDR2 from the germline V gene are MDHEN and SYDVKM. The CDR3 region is CASSSPQRSGTGVGEQYF. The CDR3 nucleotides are TGTGCCAGCAGTTCGCCCCAAAGGTCCGGGACAGGGGTGGGCGAGCAGTACTTC.

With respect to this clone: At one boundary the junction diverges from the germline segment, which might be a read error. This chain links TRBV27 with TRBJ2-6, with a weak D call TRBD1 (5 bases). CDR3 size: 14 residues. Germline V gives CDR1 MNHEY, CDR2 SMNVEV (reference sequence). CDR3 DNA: TGTGCCAGCAGTTGGGGTTTTGGGGCCAACATCCTGACTTTC. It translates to CASSWGFGANILTF.

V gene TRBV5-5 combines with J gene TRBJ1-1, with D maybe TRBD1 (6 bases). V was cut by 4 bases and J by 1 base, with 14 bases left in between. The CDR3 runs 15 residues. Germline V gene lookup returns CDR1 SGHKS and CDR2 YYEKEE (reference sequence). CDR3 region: CASSASSTGNTEAFF. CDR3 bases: TGTGCCAGCAGCGCCTCATCGACAGGGAACACTGAAGCTTTCTTT.

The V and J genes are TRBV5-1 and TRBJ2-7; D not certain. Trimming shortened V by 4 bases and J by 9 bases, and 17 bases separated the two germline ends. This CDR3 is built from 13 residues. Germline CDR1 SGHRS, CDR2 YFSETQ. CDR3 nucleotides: TGCGCCAGCAGCACCACGTTAGCTGGGATGCAGTACTTC. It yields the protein CASSTTLAGMQYF. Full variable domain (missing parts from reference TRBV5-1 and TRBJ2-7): KAGVTQTPRYLIKTRGQQVTLSCSPISGHRSVSWYQQTPGQGLQFLFEYFSETQRNKGNFPGRFSGRQFSNSRSEMNVSTLELGDSALYLCASSTTLAGMQYFGPGTRLTVT.

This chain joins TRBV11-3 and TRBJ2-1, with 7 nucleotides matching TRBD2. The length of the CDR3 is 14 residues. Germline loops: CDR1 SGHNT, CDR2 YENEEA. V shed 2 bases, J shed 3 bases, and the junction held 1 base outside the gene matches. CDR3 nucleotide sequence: TGTGCCAGCAGCTTACGCGGGAGCTACAATGAGCAGTTCTTC. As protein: CASSLRGSYNEQFF.